This TCR beta chain came from a study of T-cell memory formation after mild COVID-19. This clonotype was counted only a few times. Its specificity is not known. This CDR3 is built from 15 residues. From germline, CDR1 is SGHKS and CDR2 YYEKEE (reference sequence). Trimming shortened V by 4 bases and J by 4 bases, and 14 bases separated the two germline ends. Study results and caveats: There were some responding clones in pre-infection memory, which suggested that cross-reactive memory had joined. CD4+ contracting clones lay mainly in CM and EM, CD8+ ones in EMRA. Clones contracting over day 15 to 85 were CD4/CD8 balanced, with later expanders leaning CD4+.

Constant-segment-primed 5'RACE gave TCR alpha and TCR beta cDNA libraries with sample barcodes and UMIs. TCRdb re-called the 5' RACE reads through MiXCR, storing one row per CDR3 protein. The profile covers around 300,000 distinct CDR3 sequences, with roughly an eighth appearing a single time and around 23% taken by the ten largest. V usage is TRBV5-5 and J usage is TRBJ2-2; a possible D gene is TRBD1 (6 bases). The sequenced sample consisted of PBMCs or a T cell subset sorted from them (not recorded which). The TCR was taken from a young man who had mild COVID-19 (a few samples of this study predate the infection). Cell type and time point are not known. Here the CDR3 DNA reads TGTGCCAGCAGCGGGATACAGGGATTCACCGGGGAGCTGTTTTTT. Residues: CASSGIQGFTGELFF.